Here is one T cell receptor beta chain with its context. The sample comes from a study of PD-L1 blockade in urothelial cancer. Background on the study: Of 29 patients, about two dozen were males with bladder-origin urothelial cancer. As for prior chemotherapy regimens, patients had received 0 to 3. The analyses of blood took place 3 weeks (second dose) and 6 weeks after treatment start.

Sequencing was performed with immunoSEQ multiplex PCR; in TCRdb, only in-frame clones are kept and a portion is missing. The sample shows some 90,000 clones, roughly 90% of them seen only once. CDR1 and CDR2 (germline): MNHEY, SVGAGI. V lost 6 bases and J lost 0; bases outside the gene matches: 4. CDR3 length: 15 amino acids. Sample time point: pretreatment peripheral blood. Locally advanced or metastatic urothelial carcinoma was present in patients. The chain carries TRBV6-5 and TRBJ2-1; 8 bases align to TRBD1. This sample comprised PBMCs, obtained around atezolizumab (anti-PD-L1) treatment. The TCR comes from an elderly woman with urothelial cancer. The DNA for the CDR3 is TGTGCCAGCAGCCGACAGGGGAACTCCTACAATGAGCAGTTCTTC. As protein: CASSRQGNSYNEQFF.